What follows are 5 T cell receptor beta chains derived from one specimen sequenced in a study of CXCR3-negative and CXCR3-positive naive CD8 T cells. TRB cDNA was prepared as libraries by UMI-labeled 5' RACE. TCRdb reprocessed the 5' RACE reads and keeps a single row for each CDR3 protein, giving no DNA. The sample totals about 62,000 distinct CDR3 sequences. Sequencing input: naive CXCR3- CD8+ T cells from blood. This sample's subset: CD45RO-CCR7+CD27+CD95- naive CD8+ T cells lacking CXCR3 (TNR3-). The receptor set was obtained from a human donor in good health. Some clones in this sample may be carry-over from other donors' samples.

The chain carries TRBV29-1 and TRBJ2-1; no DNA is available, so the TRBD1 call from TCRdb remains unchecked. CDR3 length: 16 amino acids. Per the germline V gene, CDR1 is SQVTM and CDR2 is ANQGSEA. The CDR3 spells CSAPPGQLSSYNEQFF.

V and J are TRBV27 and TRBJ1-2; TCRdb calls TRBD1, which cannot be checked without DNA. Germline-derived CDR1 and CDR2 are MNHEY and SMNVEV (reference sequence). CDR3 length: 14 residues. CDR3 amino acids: CASSSTGADYGYTF.

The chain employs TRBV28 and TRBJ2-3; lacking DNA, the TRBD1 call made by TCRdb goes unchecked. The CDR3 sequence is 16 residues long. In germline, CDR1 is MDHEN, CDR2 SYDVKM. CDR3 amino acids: CASSWPPSGTGDTQYF.

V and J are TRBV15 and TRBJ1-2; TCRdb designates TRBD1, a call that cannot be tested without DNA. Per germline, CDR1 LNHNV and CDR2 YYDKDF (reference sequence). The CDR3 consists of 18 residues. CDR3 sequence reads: CATSRRPGTGDLNYGYTF.

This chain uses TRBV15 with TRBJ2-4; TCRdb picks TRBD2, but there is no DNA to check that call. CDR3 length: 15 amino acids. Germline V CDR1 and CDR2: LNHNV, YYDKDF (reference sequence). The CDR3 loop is CATSRDRTVANIQYF.